This T cell receptor (beta chain) was sequenced in a study of CD8 T cells in ankylosing spondylitis. With molecular barcodes, quantitative 5'-RACE was used to make the TCR beta libraries. TCRdb reprocessed the 5' RACE reads with MiXCR, giving one entry per CDR3 protein. Of tens of thousands of distinct CDR3 sequences listed, 27% are singletons. This clonotype has more than one count but fewer than ten. The target antigen is unknown. Study conclusions and caveats: CD8+ disease-linked clones were present at relatively low frequencies in blood. It appeared that ankylosing spondylitis blood was characterized by a TCR beta motif of about 8 highly homologous variants. As reported, disease-linked clones showed significant enrichment in matched ankylosing spondylitis synovial fluid.

CDR3 size: 16 residues. The V and J ends lost 2 bases and 0 bases respectively, with 11 bases between them. Per the germline V gene, CDR1 is DFQATT and CDR2 is SNEGSKA (reference sequence). This TCR came from a male donor with ankylosing spondylitis or in good health (not recorded which). The chain recombines TRBV20-1 with TRBJ2-6, with a possible D match to TRBD2 (6 bases). Sequencing was carried out using blood, either unsorted or a sorted T cell fraction (not recorded which). The CDR3 DNA follows: TGCAGTGCTAGAATTGCGGGAAGCTCTGGGGCCAACGTCCTGACTTTC. Its translation: CSARIAGSSGANVLTF.